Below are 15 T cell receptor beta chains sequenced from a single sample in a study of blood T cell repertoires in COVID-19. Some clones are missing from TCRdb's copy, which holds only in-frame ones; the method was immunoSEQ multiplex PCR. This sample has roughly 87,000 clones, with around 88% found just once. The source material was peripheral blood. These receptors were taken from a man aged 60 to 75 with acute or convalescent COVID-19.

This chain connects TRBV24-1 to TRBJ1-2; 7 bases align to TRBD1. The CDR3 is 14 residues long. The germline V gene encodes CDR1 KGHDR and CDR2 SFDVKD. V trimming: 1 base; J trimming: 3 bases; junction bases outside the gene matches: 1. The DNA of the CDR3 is TGTGCCACCAGTGATTTTGGGACAGACTATGGCTACACCTTC. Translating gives CATSDFGTDYGYTF.

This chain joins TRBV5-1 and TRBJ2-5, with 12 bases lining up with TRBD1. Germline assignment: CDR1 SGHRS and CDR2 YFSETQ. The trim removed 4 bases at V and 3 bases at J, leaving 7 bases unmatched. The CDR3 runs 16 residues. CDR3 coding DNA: TGCGCCAGCAGCGTCCACGGGACAGGGGGCGAAGAGACCCAGTACTTC. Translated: CASSVHGTGGEETQYF.

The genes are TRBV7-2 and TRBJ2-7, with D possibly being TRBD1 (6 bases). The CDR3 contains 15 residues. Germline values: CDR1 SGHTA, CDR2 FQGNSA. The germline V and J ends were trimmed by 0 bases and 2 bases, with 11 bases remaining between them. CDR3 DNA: TGTGCCAGCAGCTTAGCCGGGACAACCACCTACGAGCAGTACTTC. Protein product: CASSLAGTTTYEQYF.

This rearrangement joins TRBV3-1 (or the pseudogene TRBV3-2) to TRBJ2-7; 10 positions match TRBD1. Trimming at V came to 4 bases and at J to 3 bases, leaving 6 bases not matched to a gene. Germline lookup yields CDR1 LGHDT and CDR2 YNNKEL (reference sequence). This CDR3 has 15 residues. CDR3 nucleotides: TGTGCCAGCAGCCGGGGACAGGGGATTTACTACGAGCAGTACTTC. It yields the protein CASSRGQGIYYEQYF.

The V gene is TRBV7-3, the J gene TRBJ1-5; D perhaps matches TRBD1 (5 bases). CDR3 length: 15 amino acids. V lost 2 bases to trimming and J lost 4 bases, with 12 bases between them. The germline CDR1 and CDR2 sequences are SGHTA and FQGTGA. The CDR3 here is CASSLAGRINQPQHF. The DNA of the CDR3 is TGTGCCAGCAGCTTAGCAGGGCGGATAAATCAGCCCCAGCATTTT. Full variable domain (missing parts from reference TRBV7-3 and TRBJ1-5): GAGVSQTPSNKVTEKGKYVELRCDPISGHTALYWYRQSLGQGPEFLIYFQGTGAADDSGLPNDRFFAVRPEGSVSTLKIQRTERGDSAVYLCASSLAGRINQPQHFGDGTRLSIL.

The CDR3 sequence is CASGRPLAGGFPEQFF. The CDR3 DNA reads TGTGCTAGTGGACGACCTCTAGCGGGAGGTTTTCCTGAGCAGTTCTTC. The rearrangement joins TRBV12-5 to TRBJ2-1; 11 nucleotides align to TRBD2. Unmatched junction bases numbered 13, after V lost 6 bases and J lost 9 bases. The CDR3 extends over 16 amino acids. In germline, CDR1 is LGHNT, CDR2 FRNRAP.

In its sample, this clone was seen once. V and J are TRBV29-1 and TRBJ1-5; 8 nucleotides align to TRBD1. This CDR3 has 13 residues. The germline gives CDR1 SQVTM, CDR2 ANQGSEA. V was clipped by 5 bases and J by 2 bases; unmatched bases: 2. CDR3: CSVKQGGNQPQHF. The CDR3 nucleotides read TGCAGCGTTAAACAGGGGGGCAATCAGCCCCAGCATTTT.

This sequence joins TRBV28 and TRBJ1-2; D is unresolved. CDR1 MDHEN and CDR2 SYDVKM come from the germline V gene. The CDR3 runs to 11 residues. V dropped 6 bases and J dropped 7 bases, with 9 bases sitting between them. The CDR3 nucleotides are TGTGCCAGCAGGAGAGTCGCTGGCTACACCTTC. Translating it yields CASRRVAGYTF.

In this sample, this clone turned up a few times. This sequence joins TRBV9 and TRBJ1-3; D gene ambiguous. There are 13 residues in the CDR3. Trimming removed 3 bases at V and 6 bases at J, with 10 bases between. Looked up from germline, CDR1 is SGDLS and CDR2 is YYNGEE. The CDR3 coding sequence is TGTGCCAGCAGCGAAACACAGCAAAACACCATATATTTT. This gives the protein CASSETQQNTIYF.

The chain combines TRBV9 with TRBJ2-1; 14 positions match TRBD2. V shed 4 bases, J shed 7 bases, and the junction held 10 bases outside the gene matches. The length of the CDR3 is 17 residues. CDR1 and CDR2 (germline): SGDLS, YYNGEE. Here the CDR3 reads CASSPGLAGAGGNEQFF. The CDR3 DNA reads TGTGCCAGCAGCCCGGGACTAGCGGGGGCGGGAGGAAATGAGCAGTTCTTC.

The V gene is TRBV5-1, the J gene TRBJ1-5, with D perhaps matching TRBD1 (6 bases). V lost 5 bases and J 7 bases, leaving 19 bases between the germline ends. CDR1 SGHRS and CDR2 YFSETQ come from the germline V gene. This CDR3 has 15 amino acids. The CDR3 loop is CASSPGHGNGQPQHF. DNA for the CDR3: TGCGCCAGCAGTCCGGGACACGGCAATGGACAGCCCCAGCATTTT.

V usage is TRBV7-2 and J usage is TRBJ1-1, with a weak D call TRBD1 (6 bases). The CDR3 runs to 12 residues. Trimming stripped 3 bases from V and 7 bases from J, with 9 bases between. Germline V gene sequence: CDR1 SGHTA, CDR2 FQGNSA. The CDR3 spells CASSLDSSEAFF. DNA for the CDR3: TGTGCCAGCAGCTTGGACAGTAGTGAAGCTTTCTTT.

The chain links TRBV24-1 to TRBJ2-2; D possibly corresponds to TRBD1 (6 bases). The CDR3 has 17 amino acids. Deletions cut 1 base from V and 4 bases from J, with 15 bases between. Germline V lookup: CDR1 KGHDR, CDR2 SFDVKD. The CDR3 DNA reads TGTGCCACCAGTGATTTCTCGGGCAGGGGCGGCACCGGGGAGCTGTTTTTT. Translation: CATSDFSGRGGTGELFF.

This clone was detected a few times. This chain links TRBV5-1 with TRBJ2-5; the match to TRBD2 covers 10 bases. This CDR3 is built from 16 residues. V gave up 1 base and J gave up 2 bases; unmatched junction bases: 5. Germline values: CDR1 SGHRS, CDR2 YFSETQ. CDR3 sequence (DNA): TGCGCCAGCAGCTTGCAAGGACTAGCGGTTCAAGAGACCCAGTACTTC. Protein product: CASSLQGLAVQETQYF.

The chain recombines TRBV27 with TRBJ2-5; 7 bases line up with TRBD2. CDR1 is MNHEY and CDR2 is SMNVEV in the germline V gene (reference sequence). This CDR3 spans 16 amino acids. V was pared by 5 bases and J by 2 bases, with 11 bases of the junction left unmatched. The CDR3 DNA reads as TGTGCCAGCAGTGTTTCCCCGGCGGGGGTTCAAGAGACCCAGTACTTC. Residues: CASSVSPAGVQETQYF.